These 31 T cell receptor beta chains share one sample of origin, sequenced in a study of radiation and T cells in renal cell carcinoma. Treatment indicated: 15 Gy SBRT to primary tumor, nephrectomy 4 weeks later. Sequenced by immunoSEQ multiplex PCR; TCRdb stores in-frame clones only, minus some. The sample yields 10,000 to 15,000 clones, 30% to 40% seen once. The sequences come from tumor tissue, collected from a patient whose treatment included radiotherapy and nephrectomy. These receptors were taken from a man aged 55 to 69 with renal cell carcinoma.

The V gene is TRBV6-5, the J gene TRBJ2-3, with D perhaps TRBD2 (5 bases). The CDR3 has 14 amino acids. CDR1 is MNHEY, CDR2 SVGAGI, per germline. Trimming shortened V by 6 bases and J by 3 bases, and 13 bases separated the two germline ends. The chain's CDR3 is CASSSEGLTDTQYF. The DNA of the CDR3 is TGTGCCAGCAGCTCCGAGGGCCTGACAGATACGCAGTATTTT.

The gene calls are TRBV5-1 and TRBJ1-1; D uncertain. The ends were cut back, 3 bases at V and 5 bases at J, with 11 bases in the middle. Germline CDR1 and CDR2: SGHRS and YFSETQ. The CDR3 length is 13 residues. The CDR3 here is CASSSPRGTEAFF. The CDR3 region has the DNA TGCGCCAGCAGCTCCCCTCGGGGTACTGAAGCTTTCTTT.

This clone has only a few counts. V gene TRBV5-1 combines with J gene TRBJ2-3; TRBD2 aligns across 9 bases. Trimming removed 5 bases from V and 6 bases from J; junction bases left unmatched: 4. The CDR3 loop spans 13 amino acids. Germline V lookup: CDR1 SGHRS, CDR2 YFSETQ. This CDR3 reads CASRQTSGDTQYF. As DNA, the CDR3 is TGCGCCAGCAGGCAGACTAGCGGCGATACGCAGTATTTT.

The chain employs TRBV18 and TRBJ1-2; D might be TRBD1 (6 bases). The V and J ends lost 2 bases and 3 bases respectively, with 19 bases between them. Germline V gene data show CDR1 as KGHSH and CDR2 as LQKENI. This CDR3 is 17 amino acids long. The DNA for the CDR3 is TGTGCCAGCTCACCAATGGACAGCATCGTAGGAGACTATGGCTACACCTTC. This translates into CASSPMDSIVGDYGYTF.

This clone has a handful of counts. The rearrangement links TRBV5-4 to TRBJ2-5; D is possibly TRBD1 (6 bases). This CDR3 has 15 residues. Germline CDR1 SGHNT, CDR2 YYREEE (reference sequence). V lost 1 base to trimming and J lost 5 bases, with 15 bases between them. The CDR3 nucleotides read TGTGCCAGCAGCTTGAACCAGGGGAACCCGGAGACCCAGTACTTC. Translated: CASSLNQGNPETQYF.

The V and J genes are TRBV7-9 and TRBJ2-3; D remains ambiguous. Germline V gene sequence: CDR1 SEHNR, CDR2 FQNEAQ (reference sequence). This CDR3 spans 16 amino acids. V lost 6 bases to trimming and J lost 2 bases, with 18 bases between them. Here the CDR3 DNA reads TGTGCCAGCAGTCCGGGTTGGGATCGGGTCACAGATACGCAGTATTTT. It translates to CASSPGWDRVTDTQYF.

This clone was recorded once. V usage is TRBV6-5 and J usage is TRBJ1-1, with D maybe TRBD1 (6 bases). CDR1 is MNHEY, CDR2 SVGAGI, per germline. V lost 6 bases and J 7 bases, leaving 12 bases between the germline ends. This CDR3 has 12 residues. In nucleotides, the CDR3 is TGTGCCAGCAGGTCAGGGGTCGGTGAAGCTTTCTTT. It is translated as CASRSGVGEAFF.

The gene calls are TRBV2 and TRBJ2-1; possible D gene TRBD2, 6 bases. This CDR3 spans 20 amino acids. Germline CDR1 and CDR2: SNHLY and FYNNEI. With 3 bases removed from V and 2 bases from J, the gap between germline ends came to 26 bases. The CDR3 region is CASSDGSWLASSPPYNEQFF. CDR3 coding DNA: TGTGCCAGCAGTGACGGATCTTGGCTAGCGTCAAGTCCTCCCTACAATGAGCAGTTCTTC.

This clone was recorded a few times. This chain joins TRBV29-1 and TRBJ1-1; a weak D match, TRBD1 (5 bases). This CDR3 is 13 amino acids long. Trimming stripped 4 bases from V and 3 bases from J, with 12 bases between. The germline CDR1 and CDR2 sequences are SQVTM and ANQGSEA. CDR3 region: CSVVTVQDTEAFF. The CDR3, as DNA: TGCAGCGTTGTGACAGTTCAAGACACTGAAGCTTTCTTT.

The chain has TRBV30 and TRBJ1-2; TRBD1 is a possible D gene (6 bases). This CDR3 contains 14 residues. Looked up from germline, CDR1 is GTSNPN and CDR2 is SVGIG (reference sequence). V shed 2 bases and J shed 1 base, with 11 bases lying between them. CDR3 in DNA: TGTGCCTGGAGTACCTGGGACATTAACTATGGCTACACCTTC. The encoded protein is CAWSTWDINYGYTF.

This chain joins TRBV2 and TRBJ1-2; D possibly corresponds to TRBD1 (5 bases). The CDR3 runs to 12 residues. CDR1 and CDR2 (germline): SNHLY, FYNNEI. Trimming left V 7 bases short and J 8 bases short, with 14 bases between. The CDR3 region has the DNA TGTGCCAGCAATAACCAGGGAAGAGGCTACACCTTC. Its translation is CASNNQGRGYTF. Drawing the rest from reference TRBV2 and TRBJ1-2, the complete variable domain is EPEVTQTPSHQVTQMGQEVILRCVPISNHLYFYWYRQILGQKVEFLVSFYNNEISEKSEIFDDQFSVERPDGSNFTLKIRSTKLEDSAMYFCASNNQGRGYTFGSGTRLTVV.

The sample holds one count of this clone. The CDR3 nucleotides read TGTGCCAGCAGTTACGCTCCTCCTCGTGCTGACAATGAGCAGTTCTTC. The encoded protein is CASSYAPPRADNEQFF. The chain couples TRBV6-5 to TRBJ2-1; D ambiguous. The CDR3 runs 16 residues. In germline, CDR1 is MNHEY, CDR2 SVGAGI. V gave up 2 bases and J gave up 5 bases, with 16 bases separating them.

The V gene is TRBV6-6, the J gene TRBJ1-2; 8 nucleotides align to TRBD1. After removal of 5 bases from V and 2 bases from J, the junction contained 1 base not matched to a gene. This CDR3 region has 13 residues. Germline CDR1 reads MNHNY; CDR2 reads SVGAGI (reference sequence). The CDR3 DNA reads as TGTGCCAGCAGTGACAGGGGCAACTATGGCTACACCTTC. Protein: CASSDRGNYGYTF.

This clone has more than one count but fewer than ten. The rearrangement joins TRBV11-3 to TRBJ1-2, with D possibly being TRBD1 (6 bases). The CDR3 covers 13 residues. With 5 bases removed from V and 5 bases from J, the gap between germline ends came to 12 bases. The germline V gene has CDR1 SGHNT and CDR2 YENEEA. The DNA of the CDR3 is TGTGCCAGCAGCGATCAACAGGGTTATGGCTACACCTTC. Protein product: CASSDQQGYGYTF.

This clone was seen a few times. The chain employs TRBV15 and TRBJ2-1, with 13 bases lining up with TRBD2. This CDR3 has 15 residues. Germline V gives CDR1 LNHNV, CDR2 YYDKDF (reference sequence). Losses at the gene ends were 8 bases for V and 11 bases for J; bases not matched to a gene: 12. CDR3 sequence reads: CATGPGLAGSAKQFF. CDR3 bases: TGTGCCACCGGACCGGGACTAGCGGGGAGTGCAAAGCAGTTCTTC.

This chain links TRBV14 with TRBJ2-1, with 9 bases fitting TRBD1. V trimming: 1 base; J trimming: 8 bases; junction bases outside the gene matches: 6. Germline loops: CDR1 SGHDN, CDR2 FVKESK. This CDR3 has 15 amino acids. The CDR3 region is CASSQAGQGKDEQFF. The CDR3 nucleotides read TGTGCCAGCAGCCAAGCGGGACAGGGTAAGGATGAGCAGTTCTTC.

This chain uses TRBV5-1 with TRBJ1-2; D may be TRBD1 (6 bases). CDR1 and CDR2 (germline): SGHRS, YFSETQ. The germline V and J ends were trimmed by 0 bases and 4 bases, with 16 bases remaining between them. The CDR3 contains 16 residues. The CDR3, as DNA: TGCGCCAGCAGCTTGGGAGACAGGCCACGGTCCTATGGCTACACCTTC. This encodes CASSLGDRPRSYGYTF. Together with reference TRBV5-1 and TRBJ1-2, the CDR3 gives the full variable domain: KAGVTQTPRYLIKTRGQQVTLSCSPISGHRSVSWYQQTPGQGLQFLFEYFSETQRNKGNFPGRFSGRQFSNSRSEMNVSTLELGDSALYLCASSLGDRPRSYGYTFGSGTRLTVV.

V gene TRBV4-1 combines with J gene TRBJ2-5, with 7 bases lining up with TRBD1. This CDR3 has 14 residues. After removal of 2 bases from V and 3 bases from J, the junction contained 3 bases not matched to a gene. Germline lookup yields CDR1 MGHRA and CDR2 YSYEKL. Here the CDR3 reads CASSQLTGEETQYF. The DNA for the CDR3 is TGCGCCAGCAGCCAACTCACAGGGGAAGAGACCCAGTACTTC.

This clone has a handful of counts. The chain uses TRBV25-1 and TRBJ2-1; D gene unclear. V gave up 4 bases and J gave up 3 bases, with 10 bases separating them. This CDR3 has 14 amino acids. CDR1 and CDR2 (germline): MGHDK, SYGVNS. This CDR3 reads CASSGASSYNEQFF. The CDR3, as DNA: TGTGCCAGCAGTGGGGCCTCTAGCTACAATGAGCAGTTCTTC.

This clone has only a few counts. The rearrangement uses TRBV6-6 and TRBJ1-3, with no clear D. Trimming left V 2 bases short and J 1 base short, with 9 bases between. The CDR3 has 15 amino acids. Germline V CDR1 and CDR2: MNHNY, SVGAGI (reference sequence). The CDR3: CASSYPGSSGNTIYF. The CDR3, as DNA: TGTGCCAGCAGTTACCCTGGGTCGTCTGGAAACACCATATATTTT.

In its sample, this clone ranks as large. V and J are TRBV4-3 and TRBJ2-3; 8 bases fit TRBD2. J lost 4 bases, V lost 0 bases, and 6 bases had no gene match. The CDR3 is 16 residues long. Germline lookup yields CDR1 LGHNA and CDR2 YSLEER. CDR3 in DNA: TGCGCCAGCAGCCAAGATTCGGGGGGGCGGTCAGATACGCAGTATTTT. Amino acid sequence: CASSQDSGGRSDTQYF.

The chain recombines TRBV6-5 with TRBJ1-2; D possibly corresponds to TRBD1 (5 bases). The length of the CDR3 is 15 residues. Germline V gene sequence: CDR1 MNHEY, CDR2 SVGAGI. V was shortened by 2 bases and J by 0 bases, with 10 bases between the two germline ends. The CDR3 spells CASSYIRDPNYGYTF. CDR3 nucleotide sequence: TGTGCCAGCAGTTACATAAGGGACCCTAACTATGGCTACACCTTC.

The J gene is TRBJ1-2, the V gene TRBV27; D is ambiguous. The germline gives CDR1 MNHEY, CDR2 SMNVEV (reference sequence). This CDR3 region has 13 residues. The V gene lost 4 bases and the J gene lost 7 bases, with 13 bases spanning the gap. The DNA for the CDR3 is TGTGCCAGCAGTTCGCCAGGAAGGTCTGGCTACACCTTC. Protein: CASSSPGRSGYTF.

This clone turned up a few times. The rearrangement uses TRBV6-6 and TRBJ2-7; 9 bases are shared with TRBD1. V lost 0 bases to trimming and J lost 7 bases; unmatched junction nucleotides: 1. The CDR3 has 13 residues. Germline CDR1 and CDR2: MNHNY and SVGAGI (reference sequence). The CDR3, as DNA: TGTGCCAGCAGTTACTCCGACAGGGGGGAGCAGTACGTC. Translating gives CASSYSDRGEQYV.

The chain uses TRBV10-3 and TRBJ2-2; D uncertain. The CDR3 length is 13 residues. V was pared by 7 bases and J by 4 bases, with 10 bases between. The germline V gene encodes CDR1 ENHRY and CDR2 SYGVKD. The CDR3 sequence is CAIKTPGTGELFF. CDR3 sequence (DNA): TGTGCCATCAAGACCCCGGGCACCGGGGAGCTGTTTTTT.

Here the CDR3 DNA reads TGCGCCAGCAGCTTCTTAGCGGTGGGGGGCCAAGAGACCCAGTACTTC. Protein sequence: CASSFLAVGGQETQYF. The genes are TRBV5-1 and TRBJ2-5; a possible D gene is TRBD2 (6 bases). Germline loops: CDR1 SGHRS, CDR2 YFSETQ. Trimming left V 2 bases short and J 1 base short, with 15 bases between. The CDR3 extends over 16 amino acids.

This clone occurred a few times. The CDR3 DNA is TGTGCCAGCAGCCTGGGGGCAGGGGCAAAAGAGACCCAGTACTTC. Encoded protein: CASSLGAGAKETQYF. The J gene is TRBJ2-5, the V gene TRBV7-8; a possible D gene is TRBD1 (6 bases). Between the trimmed V and J ends, which lost 5 bases and 3 bases, there was a span of 16 bases. The CDR3 has 15 amino acids. Germline loops: CDR1 SGHVS, CDR2 FQNEAQ.

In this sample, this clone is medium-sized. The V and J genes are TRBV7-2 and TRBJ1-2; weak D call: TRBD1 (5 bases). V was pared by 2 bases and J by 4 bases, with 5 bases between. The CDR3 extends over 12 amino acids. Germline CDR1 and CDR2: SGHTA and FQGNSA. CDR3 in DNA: TGTGCCAGCAGCTTAAGGGGCTATGGCTACACCTTC. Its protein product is CASSLRGYGYTF.

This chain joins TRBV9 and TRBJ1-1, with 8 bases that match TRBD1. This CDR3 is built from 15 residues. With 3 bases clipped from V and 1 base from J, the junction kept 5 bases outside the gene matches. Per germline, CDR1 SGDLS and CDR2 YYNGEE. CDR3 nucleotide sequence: TGTGCCAGCAGCGACCATGGGACAGGGAACACTGAAGCTTTCTTT. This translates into CASSDHGTGNTEAFF.

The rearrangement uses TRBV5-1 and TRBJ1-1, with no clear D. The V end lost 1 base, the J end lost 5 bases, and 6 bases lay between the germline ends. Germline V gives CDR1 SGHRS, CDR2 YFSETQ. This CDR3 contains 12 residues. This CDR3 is CASSLRETEAFF. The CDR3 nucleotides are TGCGCCAGCAGCTTGAGGGAGACTGAAGCTTTCTTT.

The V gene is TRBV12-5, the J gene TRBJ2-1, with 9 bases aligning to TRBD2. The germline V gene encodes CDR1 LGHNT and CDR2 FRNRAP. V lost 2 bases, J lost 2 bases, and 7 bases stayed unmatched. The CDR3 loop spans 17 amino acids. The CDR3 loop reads CASGLRLAGGPYNEQFF. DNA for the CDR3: TGTGCTAGTGGTTTGCGTCTGGCGGGGGGGCCCTACAATGAGCAGTTCTTC.